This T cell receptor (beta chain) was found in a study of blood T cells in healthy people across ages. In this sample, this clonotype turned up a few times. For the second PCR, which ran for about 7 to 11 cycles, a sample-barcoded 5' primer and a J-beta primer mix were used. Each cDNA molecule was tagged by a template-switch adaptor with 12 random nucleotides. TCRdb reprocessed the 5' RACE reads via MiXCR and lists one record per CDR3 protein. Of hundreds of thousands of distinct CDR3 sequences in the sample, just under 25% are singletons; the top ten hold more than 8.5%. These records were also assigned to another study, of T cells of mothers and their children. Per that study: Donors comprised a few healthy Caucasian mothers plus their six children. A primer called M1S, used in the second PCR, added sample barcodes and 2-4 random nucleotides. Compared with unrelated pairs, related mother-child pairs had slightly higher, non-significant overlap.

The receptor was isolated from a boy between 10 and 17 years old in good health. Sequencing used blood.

CDR3 DNA: TGTGCCAGCAGCTTAGCGGGACAGGGCTATGGCTACACCTTC. This sequence encodes CASSLAGQGYGYTF. The chain recombines TRBV7-9 with TRBJ1-2; 9 bases are a match to TRBD1. The CDR3 has 14 amino acids. V dropped 0 bases and J dropped 4; count of bases not matched to a gene: 0. CDR1 and CDR2 (germline): SEHNR, FQNEAQ (reference sequence).